This T cell receptor beta chain derives from a study of blood T cell repertoires in COVID-19. Looking at the study overall: Whether acute or convalescent, the COVID-19 samples came from the United States, Italy and Spain. PBMCs, B-cell-depleted T cells, or T cells provided the cDNA or gDNA that made up the material.

Germline trimming cut 7 bases from V and 3 bases from J; bases unmatched to any gene: 8. The CDR3 is made up of 14 amino acids. CDR1 SGHRS and CDR2 YFSETQ come from the germline V gene. Original processing notes: Using reference gene primer amplification, nucleated cell counts were estimated. Sequencing used immunoSEQ multiplex PCR; TCRdb keeps in-frame clones, though not all of them. From that table come the V and J calls and clone size; the DNA was used to work out D and trimming. The table lists about 240,000 clones, 83% of them singletons. The chain recombines TRBV5-1 with TRBJ1-2, with 8 bases lining up with TRBD1. The sequenced sample consisted of peripheral blood. The TCR comes from a human donor in a cohort sampled during active COVID-19. The CDR3 DNA reads as TGCGCCAGCGCCCAGGGGGCAGCGGACTATGGCTACACCTTC. As protein: CASAQGAADYGYTF.